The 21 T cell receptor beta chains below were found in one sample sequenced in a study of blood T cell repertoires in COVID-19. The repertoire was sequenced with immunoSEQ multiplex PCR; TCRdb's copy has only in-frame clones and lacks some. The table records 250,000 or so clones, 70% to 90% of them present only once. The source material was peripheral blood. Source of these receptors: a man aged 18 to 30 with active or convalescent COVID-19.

DNA for the CDR3: TGCGCCAGCAGCCAGACAAGAACAGGGTTTAACGAGCAGTACTTC. It yields the protein CASSQTRTGFNEQYF. The rearrangement uses TRBV4-3 and TRBJ2-7; tentative D call: TRBD1 (6 bases). The V and J ends lost 3 bases and 5 bases respectively, with 17 bases between them. CDR3 length: 15 residues. Germline assignment: CDR1 LGHNA and CDR2 YSLEER.

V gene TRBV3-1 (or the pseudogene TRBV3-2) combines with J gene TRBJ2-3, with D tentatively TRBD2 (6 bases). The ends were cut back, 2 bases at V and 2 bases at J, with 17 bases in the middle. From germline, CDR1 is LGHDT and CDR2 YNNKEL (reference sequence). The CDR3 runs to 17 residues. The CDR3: CASSQSRSSATTDTQYF. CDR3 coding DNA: TGTGCCAGCAGCCAAAGTCGTTCTAGCGCGACCACAGATACGCAGTATTTT.

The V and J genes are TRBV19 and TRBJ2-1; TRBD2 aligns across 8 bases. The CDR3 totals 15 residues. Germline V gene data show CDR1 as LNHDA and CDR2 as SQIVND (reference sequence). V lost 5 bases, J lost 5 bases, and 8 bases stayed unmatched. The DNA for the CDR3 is TGTGCCAGTAGTTTCGGGACTAGATTAAACAATGAGCAGTTCTTC. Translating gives CASSFGTRLNNEQFF.

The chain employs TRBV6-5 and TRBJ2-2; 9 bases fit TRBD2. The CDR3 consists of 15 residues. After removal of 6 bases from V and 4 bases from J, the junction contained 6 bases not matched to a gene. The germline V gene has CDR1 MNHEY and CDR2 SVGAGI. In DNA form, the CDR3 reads TGTGCCAGCAGGGGTACTAGCGGGTCCACCGGGGAGCTGTTTTTT. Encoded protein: CASRGTSGSTGELFF.

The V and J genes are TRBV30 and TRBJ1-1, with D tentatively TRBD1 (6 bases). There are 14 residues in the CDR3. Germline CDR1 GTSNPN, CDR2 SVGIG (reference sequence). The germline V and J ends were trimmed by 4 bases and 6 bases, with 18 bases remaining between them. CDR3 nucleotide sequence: TGTGCCTGGAAGCGGTCGCGGGGGCTCTCTGAAGCTTTCTTT. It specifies CAWKRSRGLSEAFF.

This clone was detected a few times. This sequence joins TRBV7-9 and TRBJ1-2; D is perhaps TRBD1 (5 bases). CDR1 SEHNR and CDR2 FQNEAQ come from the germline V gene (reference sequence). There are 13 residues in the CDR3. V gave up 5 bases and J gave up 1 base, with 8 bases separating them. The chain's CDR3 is CASSRDSNYGYTF. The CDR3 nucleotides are TGTGCCAGCAGCCGCGACAGTAACTATGGCTACACCTTC.

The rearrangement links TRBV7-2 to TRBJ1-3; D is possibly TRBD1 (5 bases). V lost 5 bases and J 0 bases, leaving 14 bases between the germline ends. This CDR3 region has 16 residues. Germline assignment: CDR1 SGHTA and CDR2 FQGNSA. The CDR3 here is CASSARTLDSGNTIYF. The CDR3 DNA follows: TGTGCCAGCAGCGCCCGGACACTGGACTCTGGAAACACCATATATTTT.

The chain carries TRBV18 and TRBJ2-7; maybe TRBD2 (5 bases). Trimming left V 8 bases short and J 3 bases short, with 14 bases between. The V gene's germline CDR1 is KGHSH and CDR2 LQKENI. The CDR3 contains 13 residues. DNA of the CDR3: TGTGCCAGCACGTTCGGGGTGGGCTACGAGCAGTACTTC. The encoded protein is CASTFGVGYEQYF.

CDR3 region: CATAGTRGSELFF. As DNA, the CDR3 is TGTGCCACCGCCGGGACCCGGGGGTCGGAACTGTTTTTT. The V gene is TRBV12-3 or TRBV12-4, the J gene TRBJ1-4, with D possibly matching TRBD1 (5 bases). CDR3 length: 13 amino acids. The V and J ends lost 10 bases and 12 bases respectively, with 21 bases between them.

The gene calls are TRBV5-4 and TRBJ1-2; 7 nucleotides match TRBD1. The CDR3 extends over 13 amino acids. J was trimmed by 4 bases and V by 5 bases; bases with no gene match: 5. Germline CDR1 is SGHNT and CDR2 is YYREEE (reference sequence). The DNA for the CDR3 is TGTGCCAGCAGACGACAGGGACTCTATGGCTACACCTTC. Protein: CASRRQGLYGYTF.

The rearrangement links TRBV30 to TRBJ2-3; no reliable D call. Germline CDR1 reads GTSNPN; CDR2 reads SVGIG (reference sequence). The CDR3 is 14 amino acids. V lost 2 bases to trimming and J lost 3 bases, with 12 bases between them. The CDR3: CAWSHISGTDTQYF. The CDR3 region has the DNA TGTGCCTGGAGTCACATCTCAGGAACAGATACGCAGTATTTT.

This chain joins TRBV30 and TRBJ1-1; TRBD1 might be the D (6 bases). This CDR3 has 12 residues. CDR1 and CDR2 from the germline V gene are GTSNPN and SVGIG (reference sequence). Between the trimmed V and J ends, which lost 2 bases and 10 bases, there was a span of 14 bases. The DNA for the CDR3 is TGTGCCTGGAGTACGTATACAGGGACAGCTTTCTTT. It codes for CAWSTYTGTAFF. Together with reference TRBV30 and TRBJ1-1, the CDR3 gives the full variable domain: SQTIHQWPATLVQPVGSPLSLECTVEGTSNPNLYWYRQAAGRGLQLLFYSVGIGQISSEVPQNLSASRPQDRQFILSSKKLLLSDSGFYLCAWSTYTGTAFFGQGTRLTVV.

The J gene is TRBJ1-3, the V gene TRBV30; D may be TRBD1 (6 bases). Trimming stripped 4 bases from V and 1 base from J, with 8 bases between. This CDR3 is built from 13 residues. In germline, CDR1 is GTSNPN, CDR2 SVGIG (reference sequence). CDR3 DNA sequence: TGTGCCTGGACACAGGGTTCTGGAAACACCATATATTTT. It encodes CAWTQGSGNTIYF.

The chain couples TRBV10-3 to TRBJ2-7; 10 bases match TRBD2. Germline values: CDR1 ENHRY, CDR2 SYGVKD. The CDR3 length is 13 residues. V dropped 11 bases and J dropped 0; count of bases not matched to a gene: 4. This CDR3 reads CAATSGDSYEQYF. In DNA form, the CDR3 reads TGTGCCGCCACTAGCGGGGACTCCTACGAGCAGTACTTC.

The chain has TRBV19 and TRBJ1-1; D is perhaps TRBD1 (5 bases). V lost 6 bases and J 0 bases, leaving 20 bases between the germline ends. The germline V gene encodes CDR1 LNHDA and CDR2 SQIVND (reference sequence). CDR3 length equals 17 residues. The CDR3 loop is CASSPTGVITMNTEAFF. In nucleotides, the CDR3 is TGTGCCAGTAGCCCAACAGGAGTAATCACAATGAACACTGAAGCTTTCTTT.

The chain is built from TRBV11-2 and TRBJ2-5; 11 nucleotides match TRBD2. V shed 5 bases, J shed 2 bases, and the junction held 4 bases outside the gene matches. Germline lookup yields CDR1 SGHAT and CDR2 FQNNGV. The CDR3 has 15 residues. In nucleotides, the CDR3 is TGTGCCAGCAGCCCTACTAGCGGGGGTCAAGAGACCCAGTACTTC. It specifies CASSPTSGGQETQYF.

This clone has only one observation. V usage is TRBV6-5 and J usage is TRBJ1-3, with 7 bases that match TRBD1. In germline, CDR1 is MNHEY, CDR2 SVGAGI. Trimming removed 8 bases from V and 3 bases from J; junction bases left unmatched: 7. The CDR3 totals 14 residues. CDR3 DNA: TGTGCCAGCGGGACGACAGGGAGTGGAAACACCATATATTTT. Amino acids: CASGTTGSGNTIYF.

This CDR3 is CASSVRATAETQYF. The CDR3 DNA sequence: TGTGCCAGCAGCGTAAGGGCGACAGCAGAGACCCAGTACTTC. The chain carries TRBV9 and TRBJ2-5, with a possible D match to TRBD1 (5 bases). CDR3 length: 14 amino acids. Germline CDR1 reads SGDLS; CDR2 reads YYNGEE. V lost 1 base and J lost 4, with 11 bases in between.

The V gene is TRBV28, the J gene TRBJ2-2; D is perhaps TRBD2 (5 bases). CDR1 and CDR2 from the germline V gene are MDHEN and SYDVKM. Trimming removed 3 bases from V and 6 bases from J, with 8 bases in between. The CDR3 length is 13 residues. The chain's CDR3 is CASSFVGAGELFF. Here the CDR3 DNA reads TGTGCCAGCAGTTTCGTGGGAGCCGGGGAGCTGTTTTTT.

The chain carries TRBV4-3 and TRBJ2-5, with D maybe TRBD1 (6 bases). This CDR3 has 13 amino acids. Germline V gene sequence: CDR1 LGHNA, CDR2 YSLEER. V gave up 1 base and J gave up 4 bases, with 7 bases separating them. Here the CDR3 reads CASSQGTVETQYF. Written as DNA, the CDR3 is TGCGCCAGCAGCCAAGGGACAGTAGAGACCCAGTACTTC.

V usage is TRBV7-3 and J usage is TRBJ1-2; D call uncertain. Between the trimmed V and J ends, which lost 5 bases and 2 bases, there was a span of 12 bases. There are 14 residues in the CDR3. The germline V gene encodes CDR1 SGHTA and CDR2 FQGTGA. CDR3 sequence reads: CASSALSGNYGYTF. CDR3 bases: TGTGCCAGCAGCGCACTTTCGGGGAACTATGGCTACACCTTC. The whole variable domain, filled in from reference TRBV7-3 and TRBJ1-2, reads GAGVSQTPSNKVTEKGKYVELRCDPISGHTALYWYRQSLGQGPEFLIYFQGTGAADDSGLPNDRFFAVRPEGSVSTLKIQRTERGDSAVYLCASSALSGNYGYTFGSGTRLTVV.